What follows describes a single T cell receptor (beta chain). This record comes from a study of blood T cell repertoires in COVID-19. Looking at the study overall: T cells, B-cell-depleted T cells, or PBMCs supplied cDNA or gDNA.

The CDR3 runs to 14 residues. Germline CDR1 is SGHTA and CDR2 is FQGNSA. The ends lost 3 bases at V and 7 bases at J; junction bases unmatched: 6. In the original workflow: Reference gene primer amplification gave nucleated cell count estimates. Some clones are missing from TCRdb's copy, which holds only in-frame ones; the method was immunoSEQ multiplex PCR. D and trimming come from the DNA, and the V and J calls and clone size come from that table. The data show tens of thousands of clones, with more than 85% seen just once and roughly 18% held by the top ten. This sequence was found in a man aged 70 or older with acute or convalescent COVID-19. The J gene is TRBJ2-1, the V gene TRBV7-2; 7 bases are a match to TRBD2. The sample was peripheral blood. The CDR3 bases are TGTGCCAGCAGCTTCGGGGGGAGCCAGAATGAGCAGTTCTTC. Translation gives CASSFGGSQNEQFF.